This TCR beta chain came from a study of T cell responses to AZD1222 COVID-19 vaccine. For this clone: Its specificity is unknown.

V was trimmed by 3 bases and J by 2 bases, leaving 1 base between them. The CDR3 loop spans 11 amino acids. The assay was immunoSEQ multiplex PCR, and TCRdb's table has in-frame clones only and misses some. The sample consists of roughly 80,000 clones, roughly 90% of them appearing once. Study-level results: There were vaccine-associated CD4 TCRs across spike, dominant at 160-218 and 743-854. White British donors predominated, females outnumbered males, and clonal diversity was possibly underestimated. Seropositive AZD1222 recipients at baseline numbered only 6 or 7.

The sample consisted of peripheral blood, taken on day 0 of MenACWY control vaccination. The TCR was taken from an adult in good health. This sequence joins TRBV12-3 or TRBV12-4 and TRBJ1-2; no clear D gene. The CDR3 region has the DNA TGTGCCAGCAGTTTGAACTATGGCTACACCTTC. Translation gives CASSLNYGYTF.